This entry is about one TCR beta chain. Its antigen remains unidentified. This CDR3 contains 14 residues. Germline V gene sequence: CDR1 SQVTM, CDR2 ANQGSEA. After removal of 5 bases from V and 11 bases from J, the junction contained 17 bases not matched to a gene. The sample originates from a study of identical twins. General study results and limits: Analyses of zero insertions could be partly confounded by invariant MAIT and iNKT cells.

From the 5' RACE reads, TCRdb called clonotypes with MiXCR, one entry per CDR3 protein. The sample has 550,000 to 700,000 distinct CDR3 sequences; around 21% are singletons. This sample also appeared in a second study, on T cells expressing NK-cell markers.

The sample comprised PBMCs. The source is a woman aged 18-29 years in good health. The chain links TRBV29-1 to TRBJ1-1; TRBD1 aligns across 7 bases. The chain's CDR3 is CSVQNPKTGVGAFF. CDR3 DNA sequence: TGCAGCGTTCAAAACCCTAAAACAGGGGTTGGGGCTTTCTTT.